This T cell receptor (beta chain) is drawn from a study of blood T cell repertoires in COVID-19. Study-wide context: Samples of COVID-19 (acute and convalescent) were obtained from the United States, Italy and Spain. From T cells, B-cell-depleted T cells, or PBMCs came the material, which was cDNA or gDNA.

The table came from immunoSEQ multiplex PCR; TCRdb's copy has only in-frame clones and leaves some out. The repertoire holds roughly 75,000 clones, with about four fifths as singletons. The CDR3 covers 15 residues. Germline V gene lookup returns CDR1 MNHEY and CDR2 SVGAGI. V gave up 7 bases and J gave up 5 bases; unmatched junction bases: 13. Sequencing was performed on peripheral blood. The source of this sequence is a man aged 45-65 years with acute or convalescent COVID-19. This rearrangement joins TRBV6-5 to TRBJ1-2; 7 bases align to TRBD1. In DNA form, the CDR3 reads TGTGCCAGCATCCATCGACAGGGAAAAGGGTATGGCTACACCTTC. Its protein product is CASIHRQGKGYGYTF.